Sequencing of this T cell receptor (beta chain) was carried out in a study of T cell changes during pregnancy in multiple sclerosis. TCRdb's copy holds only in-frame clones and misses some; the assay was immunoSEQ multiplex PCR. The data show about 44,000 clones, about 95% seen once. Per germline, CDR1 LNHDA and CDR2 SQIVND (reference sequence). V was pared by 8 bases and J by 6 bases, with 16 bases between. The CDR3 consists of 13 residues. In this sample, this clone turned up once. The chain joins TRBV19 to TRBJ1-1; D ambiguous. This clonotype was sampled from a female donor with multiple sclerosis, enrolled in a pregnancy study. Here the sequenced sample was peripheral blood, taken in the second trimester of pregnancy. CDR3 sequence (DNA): TGTGCCAGTTTCTCAGGATTTTTTGCTGAAGCTTTCTTT. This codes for CASFSGFFAEAFF. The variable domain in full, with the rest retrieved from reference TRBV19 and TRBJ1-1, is DGGITQSPKYLFRKEGQNVTLSCEQNLNHDAMYWYRQDPGQGLRLIYYSQIVNDFQKGDIAEGYSVSREKKESFPLTVTSAQKNPTAFYLCASFSGFFAEAFFGQGTRLTVV.